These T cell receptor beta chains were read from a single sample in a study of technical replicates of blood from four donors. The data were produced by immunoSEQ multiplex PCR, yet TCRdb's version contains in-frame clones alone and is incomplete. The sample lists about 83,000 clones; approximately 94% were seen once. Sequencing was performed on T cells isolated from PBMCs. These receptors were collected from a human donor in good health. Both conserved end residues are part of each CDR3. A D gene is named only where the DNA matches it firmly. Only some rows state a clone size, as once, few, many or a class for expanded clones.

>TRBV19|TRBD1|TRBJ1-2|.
CASSFRGDYGYTF
TGTGCCAGTAGTTTCAGGGGGGACTATGGCTACACCTTC
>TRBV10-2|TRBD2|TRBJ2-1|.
CASNLAGGRSVGEFF
TGCGCCAGCAATCTAGCGGGGGGCCGCTCTGTCGGCGAGTTCTTC
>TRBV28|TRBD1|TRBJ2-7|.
CASSILGTGSYEQYF
TGTGCCAGCAGCATTCTAGGGACAGGCTCCTACGAGCAGTACTTC
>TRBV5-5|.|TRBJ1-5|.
CASSYQGKGEPQHF
TGTGCCAGCAGCTACCAGGGGAAAGGGGAGCCCCAGCATTTT
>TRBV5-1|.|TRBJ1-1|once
CASREQGNTEAFF
TGCGCCAGCAGAGAACAGGGCAACACTGAAGCTTTCTTT
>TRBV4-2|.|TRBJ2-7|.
CASSRDDSRYEQYF
TGTGCCAGCAGCCGAGATGACAGCCGTTACGAGCAGTACTTC
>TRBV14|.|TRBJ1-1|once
CASSQLDLIRNTEAFF
TGTGCCAGCAGCCAGCTAGACTTGATCAGAAACACTGAAGCTTTCTTT
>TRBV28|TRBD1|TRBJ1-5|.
CASLTGQGHQPQHF
TGTGCCAGTCTTACGGGACAGGGACATCAGCCCCAGCATTTT
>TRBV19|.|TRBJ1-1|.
CASVGGRGVQGTEAFF
TGTGCCAGTGTGGGGGGGCGCGGGGTACAGGGCACTGAAGCTTTCTTT
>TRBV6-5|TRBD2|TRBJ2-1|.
CASRTSDEQFF
TGTGCCAGCCGGACTAGTGATGAGCAGTTCTTC
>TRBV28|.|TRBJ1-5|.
CASVPYAGNQPQHF
TGTGCCAGCGTCCCCTATGCGGGCAATCAGCCCCAGCATTTT
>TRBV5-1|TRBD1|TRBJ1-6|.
CASSVGTGGNSPLHF
TGCGCCAGCAGCGTGGGGACAGGGGGCAATTCACCCCTCCACTTT
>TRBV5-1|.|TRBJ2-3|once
CASSLFARGSTDTQYF
TGCGCCAGCAGCTTGTTCGCCCGCGGAAGCACAGATACGCAGTATTTT
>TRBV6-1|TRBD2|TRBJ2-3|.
CASSAFSGGTDTQYF
TGTGCCAGCAGTGCATTTAGCGGGGGCACAGATACGCAGTATTTT
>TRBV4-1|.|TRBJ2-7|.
CASSPSRQDRSYEQYF
TGCGCCAGCAGCCCATCACGACAGGATCGCTCCTACGAGCAGTACTTC
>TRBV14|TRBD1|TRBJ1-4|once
CASSQDRPQGILNKLFF
TGTGCCAGCAGCCAAGATCGACCACAGGGGATACTGAACAAACTGTTTTTT
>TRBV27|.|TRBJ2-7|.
CASRPPTVEGFYEQYF
TGTGCCAGCAGGCCTCCGACAGTGGAGGGTTTCTACGAGCAGTACTTC
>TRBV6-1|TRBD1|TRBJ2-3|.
CASRPGTGYTDTQYF
TGTGCCAGCAGACCCGGGACAGGATACACAGATACGCAGTATTTT
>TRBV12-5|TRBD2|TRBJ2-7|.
CASGLGSGGAYEQYF
TGTGCTAGTGGTTTGGGGAGCGGGGGGGCCTACGAGCAGTACTTC
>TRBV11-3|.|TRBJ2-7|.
CASSLAAPYEQYF
TGTGCCAGCAGCTTGGCGGCGCCCTACGAGCAGTACTTC
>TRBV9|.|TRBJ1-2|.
CASSAGGGVYGYTF
TGTGCCAGCAGCGCCGGGGGAGGGGTTTATGGCTACACCTTC
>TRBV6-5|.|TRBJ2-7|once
CASRGVPYEQYF
TGTGCCAGCAGGGGCGTACCCTACGAGCAGTACTTC
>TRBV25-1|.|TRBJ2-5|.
CASSDLVGREETQYF
TGTGCCAGCAGTGATCTCGTGGGCAGGGAAGAGACCCAGTACTTC
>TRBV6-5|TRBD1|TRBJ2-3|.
CASSYQGGTDTQYF
TGTGCCAGCAGTTACCAGGGGGGCACAGATACGCAGTATTTT
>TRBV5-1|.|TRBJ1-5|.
CASSLAGPRGNQPQHF
TGCGCCAGCAGCTTGGCCGGGCCCAGGGGCAATCAGCCCCAGCATTTT
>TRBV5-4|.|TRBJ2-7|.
CASSSREHEQYF
TGTGCCAGCAGCTCTAGGGAGCACGAGCAGTACTTC
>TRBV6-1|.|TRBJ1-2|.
CASSEAGTWGYTF
TGTGCCAGCAGTGAAGCTGGGACTTGGGGCTACACCTTC
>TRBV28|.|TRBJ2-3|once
CASSPLWDASRAGTDTQYF
TGTGCCAGCAGCCCCCTTTGGGATGCTAGCCGGGCTGGCACAGATACGCAGTATTTT
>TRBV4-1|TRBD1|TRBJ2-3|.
CASSPSTGGMDTQYF
TGCGCCAGCAGTCCTTCGACAGGGGGCATGGATACGCAGTATTTT